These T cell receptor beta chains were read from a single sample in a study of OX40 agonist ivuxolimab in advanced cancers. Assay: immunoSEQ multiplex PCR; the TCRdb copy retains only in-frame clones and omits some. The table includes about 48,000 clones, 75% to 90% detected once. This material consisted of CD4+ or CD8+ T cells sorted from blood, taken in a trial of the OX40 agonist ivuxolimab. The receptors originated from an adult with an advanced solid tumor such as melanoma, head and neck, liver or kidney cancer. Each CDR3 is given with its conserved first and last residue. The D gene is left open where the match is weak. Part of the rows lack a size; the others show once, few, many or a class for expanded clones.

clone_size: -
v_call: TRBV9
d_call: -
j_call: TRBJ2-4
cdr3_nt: TGTGCCAGCAGCACCCCAATTTCGGCCAAAAACATTCAGTACTTC
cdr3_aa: CASSTPISAKNIQYF

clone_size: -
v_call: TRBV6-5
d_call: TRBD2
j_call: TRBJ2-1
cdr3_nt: TGTGCCAGCAGTTACTCTGCGGGAGGGGGGAATGAGCAGTTCTTC
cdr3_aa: CASSYSAGGGNEQFF

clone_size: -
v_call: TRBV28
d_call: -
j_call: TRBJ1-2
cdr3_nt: TGTGCCAGCAGTTCCTGGGACTATGGCTACACCTTC
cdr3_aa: CASSSWDYGYTF

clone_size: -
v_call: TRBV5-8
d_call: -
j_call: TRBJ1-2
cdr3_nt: TGTGCCAGCAGCTTGGGGACAGAAGGCTATGGCTACACCTTC
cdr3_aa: CASSLGTEGYGYTF

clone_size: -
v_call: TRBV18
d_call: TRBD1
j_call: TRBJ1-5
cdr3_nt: TGTGCCAGCTCACCTTCCGGGACAGGGGGTAACAATCAGCCCCAGCATTTT
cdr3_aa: CASSPSGTGGNNQPQHF

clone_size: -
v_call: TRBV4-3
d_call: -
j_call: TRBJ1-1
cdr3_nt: TGCGCCAGCAGCCAAGAGGCGGGCATGAACACTGAAGCTTTCTTT
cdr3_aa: CASSQEAGMNTEAFF

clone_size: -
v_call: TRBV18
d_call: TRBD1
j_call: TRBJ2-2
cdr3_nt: TGTGCCAGCTCACCCGACAGGGTGCCCACCGGGGAGCTGTTTTTT
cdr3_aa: CASSPDRVPTGELFF

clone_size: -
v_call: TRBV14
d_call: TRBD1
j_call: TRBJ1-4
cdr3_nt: TGTGCCAGCAGCCAAGATTTCGGGGACAGAAATGAAAAACTGTTTTTT
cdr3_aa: CASSQDFGDRNEKLFF

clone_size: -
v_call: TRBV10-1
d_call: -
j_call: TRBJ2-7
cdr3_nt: TGCGCCAGCAGTGAGACCTTAGGCGCGGCGACCGAGCAGTACTTC
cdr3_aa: CASSETLGAATEQYF

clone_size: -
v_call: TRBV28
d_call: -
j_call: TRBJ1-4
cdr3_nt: TGTGCCAGCAGTTTGTATTCTCTTGATCTTACAACTAATGAAAAACTGTTTTTT
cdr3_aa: CASSLYSLDLTTNEKLFF

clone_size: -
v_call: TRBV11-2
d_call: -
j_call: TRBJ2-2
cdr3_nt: TGTGCCAGCAGCCAACAGGGATCCACCGGGGAGCTGTTTTTT
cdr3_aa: CASSQQGSTGELFF

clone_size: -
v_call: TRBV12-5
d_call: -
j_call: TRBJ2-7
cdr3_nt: TGTGTTAATTACTACGAGCAGTACTTC
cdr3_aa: CVNYYEQYF

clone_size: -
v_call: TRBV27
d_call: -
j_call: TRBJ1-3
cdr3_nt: TGTGCCAGCAGTTTATCTACCGGAAACACCATATATTTT
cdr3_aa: CASSLSTGNTIYF

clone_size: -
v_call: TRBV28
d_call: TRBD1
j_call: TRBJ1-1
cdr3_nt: TGTGCCAGCAGTTCAGGACAGGTCGTTGGGACTGAAGCTTTCTTT
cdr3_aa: CASSSGQVVGTEAFF

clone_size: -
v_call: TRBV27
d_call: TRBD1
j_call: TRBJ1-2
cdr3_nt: TGTGCCAGCAGTTTACACGGACAGGGTTATGGCTACACCTTC
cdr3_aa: CASSLHGQGYGYTF

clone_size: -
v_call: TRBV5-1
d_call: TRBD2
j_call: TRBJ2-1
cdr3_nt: TGCGCCAGCAGCGGGGCGGAAGCTAGCGGGCATTACCGGTCCTACAATGAGCAGTTCTTC
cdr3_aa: CASSGAEASGHYRSYNEQFF

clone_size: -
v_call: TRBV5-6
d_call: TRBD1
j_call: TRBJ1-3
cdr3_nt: TGTGCCAGCGGAACAGGGGGCTCTGGAAACACCATATATTTT
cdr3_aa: CASGTGGSGNTIYF

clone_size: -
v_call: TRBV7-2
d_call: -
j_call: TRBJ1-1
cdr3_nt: TGTGCCAGCAGGCTTTCGGTCGGGGGCACTGAAGCTTTCTTT
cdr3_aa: CASRLSVGGTEAFF

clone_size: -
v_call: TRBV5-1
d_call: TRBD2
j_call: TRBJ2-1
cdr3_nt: TGCGCCAGCAGCTTCGTATTGGGCTATGGGCCTAGCGGGCCGGGGAATGAGCAGTTCTTC
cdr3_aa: CASSFVLGYGPSGPGNEQFF

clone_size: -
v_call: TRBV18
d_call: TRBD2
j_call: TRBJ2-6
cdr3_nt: TGTGCCAGCTCACCGGGGGGGTCTGGGGCCAACGTCCTGACTTTC
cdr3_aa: CASSPGGSGANVLTF

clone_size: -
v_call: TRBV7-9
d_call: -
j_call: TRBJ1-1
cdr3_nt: TGTGCCAGCTATCAGGGAAGAACTGAAGCTTTCTTT
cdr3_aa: CASYQGRTEAFF

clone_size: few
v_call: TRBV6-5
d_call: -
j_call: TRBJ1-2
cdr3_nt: TGTGCCAGCAGTTTGTATGGGGATTCCTATGGCTACACCTTC
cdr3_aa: CASSLYGDSYGYTF

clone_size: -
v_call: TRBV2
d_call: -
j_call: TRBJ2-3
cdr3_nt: TGTGCCAGCAGTGAAGCGCGGATAACTAAAGGAGATACGCAGTATTTT
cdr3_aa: CASSEARITKGDTQYF

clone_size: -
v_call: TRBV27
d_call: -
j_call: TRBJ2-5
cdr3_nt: TGTGCCAGCAGTTTCGCGAGGGGAAACCAAGAGACCCAGTACTTC
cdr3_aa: CASSFARGNQETQYF

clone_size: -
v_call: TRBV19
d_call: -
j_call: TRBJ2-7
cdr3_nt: TGTGCCAGTTCAGAGGGGGGGCCGGGCGAGCAGTACTTC
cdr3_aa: CASSEGGPGEQYF

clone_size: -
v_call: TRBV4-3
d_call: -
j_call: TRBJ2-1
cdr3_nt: TGCGCCAGCAGCCGGACGTACAGGGTTTGGGGCAATGAGCAGTTCTTC
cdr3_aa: CASSRTYRVWGNEQFF